This T cell receptor (beta chain) is drawn from a study of tumor-infiltrating lymphocytes in localized non-small cell lung cancer. Overall study context: The cohort mixed smokers and never-smokers, several histologies, and some post-neoadjuvant-chemotherapy samples.

Produced via immunoSEQ multiplex PCR; TCRdb's table is partial and in-frame only. Of 15,000 to 20,000 clones listed, 65% to 80% were seen once; the top ten hold around 5%. The germline gives CDR1 LGHNA, CDR2 YSLEER. The length of the CDR3 is 17 residues. V shed 1 base, J shed 2 bases, and the junction held 7 bases outside the gene matches. Source material: lung tumor tissue. The chain joins TRBV4-3 to TRBJ2-7, with 11 nucleotides matching TRBD2. The receptor's source is a human donor with non-small cell lung cancer. CDR3 bases: TGCGCCAGCAGCCAAGCTTTTAGCGGGAGGGGCACCTACGAGCAGTACTTC. Encoded protein: CASSQAFSGRGTYEQYF.